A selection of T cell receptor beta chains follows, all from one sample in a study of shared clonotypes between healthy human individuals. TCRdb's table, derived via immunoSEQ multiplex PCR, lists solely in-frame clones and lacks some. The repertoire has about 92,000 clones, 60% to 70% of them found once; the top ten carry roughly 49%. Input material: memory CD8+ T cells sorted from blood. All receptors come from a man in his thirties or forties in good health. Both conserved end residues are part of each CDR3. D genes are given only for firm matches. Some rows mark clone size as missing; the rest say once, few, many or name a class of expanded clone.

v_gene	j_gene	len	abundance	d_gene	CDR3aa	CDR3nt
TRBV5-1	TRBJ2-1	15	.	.	CASSTTDSPYNEQFF	TGCGCCAGCAGCACAACCGACAGCCCCTACAATGAGCAGTTCTTC
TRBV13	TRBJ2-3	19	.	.	CASSLVPPSYREGGDTQYF	TGTGCCAGCAGCTTAGTACCCCCCTCTTACAGGGAAGGGGGAGATACGCAGTATTTT
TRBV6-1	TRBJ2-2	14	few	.	CASTAPIDTGELFF	TGTGCCAGCACGGCCCCGATAGACACCGGGGAGCTGTTTTTT
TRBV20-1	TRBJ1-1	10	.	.	CREGDTEAFF	TGCAGGGAGGGGGATACTGAAGCTTTCTTT
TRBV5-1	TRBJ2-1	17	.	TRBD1	CASSLGQGTSSYNEQFF	TGCGCCAGCAGCTTGGGACAGGGCACTTCGTCCTACAATGAGCAGTTCTTC
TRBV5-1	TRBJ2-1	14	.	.	CATALEVNYNEQFF	TGCGCCACAGCTTTGGAGGTGAACTACAATGAGCAGTTCTTC
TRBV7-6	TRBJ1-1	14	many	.	CASSLSSGGTEAFF	TGTGCCAGCAGCTTAAGTTCGGGGGGAACTGAAGCTTTCTTT
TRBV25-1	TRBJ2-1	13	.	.	CASCGRGNGEQFF	TGTGCCAGCTGTGGCCGGGGGAACGGTGAGCAGTTCTTC
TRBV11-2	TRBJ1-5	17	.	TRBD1	CASSLDPTGGGNQPQHF	TGTGCCAGCAGCTTAGACCCGACAGGGGGCGGCAATCAGCCCCAGCATTTT
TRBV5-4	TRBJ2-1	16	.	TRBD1	CASSLDLTGEYNEQFF	TGTGCCAGCAGCTTGGATCTAACAGGGGAGTACAATGAGCAGTTCTTC
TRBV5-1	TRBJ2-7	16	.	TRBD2	CASSLMAGGARGEQYF	TGCGCCAGCAGCTTGATGGCGGGGGGAGCCCGGGGCGAGCAGTACTTC
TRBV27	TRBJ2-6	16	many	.	CASSLVGGSGANVLTF	TGTGCCAGCAGTTTGGTCGGGGGCTCTGGGGCCAACGTCCTGACTTTC
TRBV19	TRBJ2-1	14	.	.	CASSIQASYNEQFF	TGTGCCAGTAGTATCCAGGCATCCTACAATGAGCAGTTCTTC
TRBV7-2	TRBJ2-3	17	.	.	CASSLAPGSSHMNTQYF	TGTGCCAGCAGCTTAGCACCTGGGTCTAGCCACATGAATACGCAGTATTTT
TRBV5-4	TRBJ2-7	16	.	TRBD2	CASSLRGGSGSYEQYF	TGTGCCAGCAGCTTGAGAGGGGGTAGCGGGAGCTACGAGCAGTACTTC
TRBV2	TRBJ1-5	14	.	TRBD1	CASSSGTANQPQHF	TGTGCCAGCAGTTCCGGGACAGCAAATCAGCCCCAGCATTTT
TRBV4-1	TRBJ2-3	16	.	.	CASSQRTITTTDTQYF	TGCGCCAGCAGCCAGAGGACTATCACCACCACAGATACGCAGTATTTT
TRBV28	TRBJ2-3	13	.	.	CASSLPGTDTQYF	TGTGCCAGCAGTTTGCCGGGCACAGATACGCAGTATTTT
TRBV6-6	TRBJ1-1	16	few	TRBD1	CASSYSPGQGNTEAFF	TGTGCCAGCAGTTACTCACCGGGACAGGGTAACACTGAAGCTTTCTTT
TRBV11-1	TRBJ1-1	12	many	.	CASSYENTEAFF	TGTGCCAGCAGCTATGAGAACACTGAAGCTTTCTTT
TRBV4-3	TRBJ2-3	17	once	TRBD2	CASSQRLAGELGDTQYF	TGCGCCAGCAGCCAGCGACTAGCGGGAGAGTTAGGAGATACGCAGTATTTT
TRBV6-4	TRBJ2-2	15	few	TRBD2	CASSDSSGSTGELFF	TGTGCCAGCAGTGACTCTAGCGGGAGCACCGGGGAGCTGTTTTTT
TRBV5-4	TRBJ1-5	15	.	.	CASSLGGRADQPQHF	TGTGCCAGCAGCTTGGGGGGACGGGCAGATCAGCCCCAGCATTTT
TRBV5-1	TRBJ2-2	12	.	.	CASRINTGELFF	TGCGCCAGCAGAATAAACACCGGGGAGCTGTTTTTT
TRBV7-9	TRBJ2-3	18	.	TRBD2	CASSRARTSGASTDTQYF	TGTGCCAGCAGCCGCGCCCGAACTAGCGGGGCTAGCACAGATACGCAGTATTTT
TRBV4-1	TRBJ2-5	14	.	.	CASSRSATKETQYF	TGCGCCAGCAGCCGATCAGCCACCAAGGAGACCCAGTACTTC
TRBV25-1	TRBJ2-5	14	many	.	CASGAGQRIETQYF	TGTGCCAGCGGGGCCGGCCAGAGAATAGAGACCCAGTACTTC
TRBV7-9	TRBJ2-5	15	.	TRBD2	CASSLVGLAGGLEYF	TGTGCCAGCAGCTTAGTCGGCCTAGCGGGAGGGCTCGAATACTTC
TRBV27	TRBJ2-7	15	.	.	CASSLWAGDSYEQYF	TGTGCCAGCAGTTTGTGGGCGGGTGATTCCTACGAGCAGTACTTC
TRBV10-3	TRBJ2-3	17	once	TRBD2	CAISDRAASGNTDTQYF	TGTGCCATCAGTGATAGGGCGGCTAGCGGGAACACAGATACGCAGTATTTT